One sample yielded the 6 T cell receptor beta chains listed below, sequenced in a study of blood T cells in healthy people across ages (dated by TCRdb to 2015 to 2017). Library construction relied on 5' RACE. Data came from an Illumina HiSeq 2500. A second roughly 6 to 11 cycle PCR used a sample-barcoded 5' primer and a J-beta primer mix. The public reads were quality trimmed at Q25 with fastp and then assembled into clones with MiXCR by TCRdb, keeping productive beta chains. Each entry merges the rows of one CDR3 protein and shows their most common DNA and genes. This sample comprises around 790,000 distinct CDR3 sequences, approximately 48% of them detected only once. Of the sample, around 21% falls within the top ten clones. The specimen was blood. These receptors came from a man between 60 and 75 years old in good health.

V gene TRBV21-1 combines with J gene TRBJ2-3; the table's D call, TRBD2, has no DNA check behind it. TRBV21-1 is shown as a pseudogene. The CDR3 is 15 residues long. The CDR3 reads CASSITGPCTDTQYF. CDR3 coding DNA: TGTGCCAGCAGCATAACAGGGCCCTGCACAGATACGCAGTATTTT.

The V call is TRBV20-1, the J call TRBJ2-5; 9 bases agree with TRBD2. The CDR3 covers 14 residues. Unmatched junction bases numbered 1, after V lost 1 base and J lost 1 base. CDR1 is DFQATT and CDR2 is SNEGSKA in the germline V gene (reference sequence). CDR3 sequence reads: CSARGTSAQETQYF. The CDR3 nucleotides are TGCAGTGCTAGAGGGACTAGCGCCCAAGAGACCCAGTACTTC.

CDR3 residues: CASSPPGVTNEKLFF. The CDR3, as DNA: TGTGCCAGCAGTCCACCAGGGGTAACTAATGAAAAACTGTTTTTT. The rearrangement joins TRBV6-5 to TRBJ1-4; D perhaps matches TRBD1 (6 bases). The CDR3 has 15 residues. Trimming took 5 bases from V and 1 from J, leaving 11 bases between them. Germline V gene lookup returns CDR1 MNHEY and CDR2 SVGAGI.

The genes are TRBV7-2 and TRBJ2-5; 8 bases line up with TRBD1. The length of the CDR3 is 13 residues. The junction had 6 bases not matched to a gene; V was cut back by 8 bases and J by 4 bases. CDR1 is SGHTA and CDR2 is FQGNSA in the germline V gene. In DNA, the CDR3 is TGTGCCAGCGCAGGGGGCCTTGGAGAGACCCAGTACTTC. Its translation: CASAGGLGETQYF.

The V call is TRBV28, the J call TRBJ1-2, with 7 bases matching TRBD1. Looked up from germline, CDR1 is MDHEN and CDR2 is SYDVKM. The CDR3 covers 14 residues. V trimming: 5 bases; J trimming: 3 bases; junction bases outside the gene matches: 6. The CDR3 here is CASSPGGKDYGYTF. The CDR3 nucleotides read TGTGCCAGCAGTCCAGGGGGGAAGGACTATGGCTACACCTTC.

CDR3: CASSFLPGTGLHGYTF. In nucleotides, the CDR3 is TGTGCCAGCAGCTTCCTCCCCGGGACAGGGTTGCATGGCTACACCTTC. The chain carries TRBV11-2 and TRBJ1-2, with 9 bases lining up with TRBD1. Trimming took 3 bases from V and 6 from J; bases not matched to a gene: 11. There are 16 residues in the CDR3. CDR1 is SGHAT and CDR2 is FQNNGV in the germline V gene.